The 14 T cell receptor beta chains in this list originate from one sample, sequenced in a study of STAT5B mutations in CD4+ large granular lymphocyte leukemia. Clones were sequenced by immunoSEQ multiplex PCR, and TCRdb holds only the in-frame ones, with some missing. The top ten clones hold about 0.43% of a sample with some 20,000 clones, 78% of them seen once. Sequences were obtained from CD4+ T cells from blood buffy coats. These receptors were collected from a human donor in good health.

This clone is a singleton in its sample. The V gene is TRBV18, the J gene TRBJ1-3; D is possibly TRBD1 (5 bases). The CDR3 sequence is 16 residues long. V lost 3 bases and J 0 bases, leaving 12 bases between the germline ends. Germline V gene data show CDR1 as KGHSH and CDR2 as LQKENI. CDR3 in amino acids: CASSPGARISGNTIYF. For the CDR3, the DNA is TGTGCCAGCTCACCCGGGGCTCGTATCTCTGGAAACACCATATATTTT. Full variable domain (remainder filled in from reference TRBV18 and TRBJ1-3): NAGVMQNPRHLVRRRGQEARLRCSPMKGHSHVYWYRQLPEEGLKFMVYLQKENIIDESGMPKERFSAEFPKEGPSILRIQQVVRGDSAAYFCASSPGARISGNTIYFGEGSWLTVV.

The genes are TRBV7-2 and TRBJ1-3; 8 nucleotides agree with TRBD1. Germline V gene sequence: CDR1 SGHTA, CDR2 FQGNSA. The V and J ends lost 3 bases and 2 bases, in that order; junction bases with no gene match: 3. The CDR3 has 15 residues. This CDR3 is CASSLAGGTGNTIYF. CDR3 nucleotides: TGTGCCAGCAGCTTGGCAGGGGGCACTGGAAACACCATATATTTT. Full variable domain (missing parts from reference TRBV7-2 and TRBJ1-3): GAGVSQSPSNKVTEKGKDVELRCDPISGHTALYWYRQSLGQGLEFLIYFQGNSAPDKSGLPSDRFSAERTGGSVSTLTIQRTQQEDSAVYLCASSLAGGTGNTIYFGEGSWLTVV.

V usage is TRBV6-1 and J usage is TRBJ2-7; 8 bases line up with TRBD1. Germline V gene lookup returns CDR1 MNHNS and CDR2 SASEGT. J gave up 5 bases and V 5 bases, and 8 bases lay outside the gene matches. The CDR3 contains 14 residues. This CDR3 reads CASSRSGQGHEQYF. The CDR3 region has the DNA TGTGCCAGCAGTCGCTCCGGACAGGGCCACGAGCAGTACTTC.

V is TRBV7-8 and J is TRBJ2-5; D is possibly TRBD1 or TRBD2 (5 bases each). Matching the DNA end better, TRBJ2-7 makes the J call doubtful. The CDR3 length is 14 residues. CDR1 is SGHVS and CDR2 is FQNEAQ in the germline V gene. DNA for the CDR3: TGTGCCAGCAGCGCCAGGGACGGGTCCTACGAGCAGTACTTC. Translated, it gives CASSARDGSYEQYF.

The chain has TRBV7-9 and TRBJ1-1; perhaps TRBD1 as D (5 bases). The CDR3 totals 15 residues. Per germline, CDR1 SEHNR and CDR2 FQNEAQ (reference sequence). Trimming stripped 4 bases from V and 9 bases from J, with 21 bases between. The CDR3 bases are TGTGCCAGCAGCTCAGATTGGAGGACATCACCTAAAGCTTTCTTT. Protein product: CASSSDWRTSPKAFF.

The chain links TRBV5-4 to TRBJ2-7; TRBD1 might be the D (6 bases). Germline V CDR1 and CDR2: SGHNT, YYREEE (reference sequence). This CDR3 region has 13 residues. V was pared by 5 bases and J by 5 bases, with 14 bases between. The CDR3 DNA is TGTGCCAGCAGGTTGACAGGTAGCCACGAGCAGTACTTC. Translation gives CASRLTGSHEQYF.

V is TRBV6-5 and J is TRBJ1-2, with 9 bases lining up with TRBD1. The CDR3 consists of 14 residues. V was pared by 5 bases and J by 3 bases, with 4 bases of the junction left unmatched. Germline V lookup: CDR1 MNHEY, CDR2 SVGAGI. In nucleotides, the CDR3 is TGTGCCAGCAGTGGCCGGGACAGGGACTATGGCTACACCTTC. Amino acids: CASSGRDRDYGYTF.

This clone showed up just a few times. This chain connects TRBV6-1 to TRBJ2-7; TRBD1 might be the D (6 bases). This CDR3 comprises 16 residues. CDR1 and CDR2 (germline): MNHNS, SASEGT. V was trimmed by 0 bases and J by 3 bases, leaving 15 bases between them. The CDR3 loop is CASSEASQGTGYEQYF. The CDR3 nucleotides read TGTGCCAGCAGTGAAGCCTCACAGGGAACCGGCTACGAGCAGTACTTC.

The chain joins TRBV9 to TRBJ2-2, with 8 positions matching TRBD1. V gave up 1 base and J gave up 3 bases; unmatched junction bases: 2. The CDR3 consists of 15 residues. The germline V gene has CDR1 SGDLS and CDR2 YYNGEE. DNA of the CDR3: TGTGCCAGCAGCGTATTACAGGGGGACACCGGGGAGCTGTTTTTT. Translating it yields CASSVLQGDTGELFF. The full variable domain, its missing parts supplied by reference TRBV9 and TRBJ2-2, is DSGVTQTPKHLITATGQRVTLRCSPRSGDLSVYWYQQSLDQGLQFLIQYYNGEERAKGNILERFSAQQFPDLHSELNLSSLELGDSALYFCASSVLQGDTGELFFGEGSRLTVL.

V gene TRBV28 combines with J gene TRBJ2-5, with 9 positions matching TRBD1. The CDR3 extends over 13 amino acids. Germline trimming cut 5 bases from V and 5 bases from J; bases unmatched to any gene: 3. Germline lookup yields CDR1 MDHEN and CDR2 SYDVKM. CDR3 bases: TGTGCCAGCAGTCTACAGGGGGCGGAGACCCAGTACTTC. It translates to CASSLQGAETQYF.

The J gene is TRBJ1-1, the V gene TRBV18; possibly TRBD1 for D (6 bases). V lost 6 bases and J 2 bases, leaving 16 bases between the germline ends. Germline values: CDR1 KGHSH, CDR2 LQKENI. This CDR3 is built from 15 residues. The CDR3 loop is CASSPARGTNTEAFF. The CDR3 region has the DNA TGTGCCAGCTCCCCCGCCAGGGGCACAAACACTGAAGCTTTCTTT.

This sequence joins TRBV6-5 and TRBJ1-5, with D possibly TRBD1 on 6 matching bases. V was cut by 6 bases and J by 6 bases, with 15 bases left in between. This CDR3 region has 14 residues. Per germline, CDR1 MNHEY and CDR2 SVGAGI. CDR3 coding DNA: TGTGCCAGCAGAGCCGGGGGGCTGGGTCAGCCCCAGCATTTT. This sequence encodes CASRAGGLGQPQHF.

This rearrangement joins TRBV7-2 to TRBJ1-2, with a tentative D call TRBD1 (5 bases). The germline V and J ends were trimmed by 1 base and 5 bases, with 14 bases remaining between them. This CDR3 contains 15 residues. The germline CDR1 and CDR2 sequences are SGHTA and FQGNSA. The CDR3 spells CASSLGQGLEYGYTF. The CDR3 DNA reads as TGTGCCAGCAGCTTAGGCCAGGGATTGGAGTATGGCTACACCTTC.

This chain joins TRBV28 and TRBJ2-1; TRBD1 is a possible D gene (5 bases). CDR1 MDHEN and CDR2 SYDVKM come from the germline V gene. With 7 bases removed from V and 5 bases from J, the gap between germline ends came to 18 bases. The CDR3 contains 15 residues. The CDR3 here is CASTIQGIPNNEQFF. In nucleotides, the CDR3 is TGTGCCAGCACCATTCAGGGAATTCCCAACAATGAGCAGTTCTTC.